The 12 T cell receptor beta chains listed next were all sequenced from one sample in a study of neurological immune-mediated disorders. Using its own MiXCR run on the 5' RACE reads, TCRdb lists one record per CDR3 protein. The sample contains approximately 100,000 distinct CDR3 sequences, around 3.3% of which appear only once. The sample consisted of PBMCs. Receptors were obtained from a woman younger than 35 with multiple sclerosis.

This clonotype was seen a handful of times. No conserved phenylalanine or tryptophan is present at the end of the CDR3, so a read error is the likely explanation. It is unclear where the CDR3 begins or ends on the DNA, so no DNA is shown, and the CDR3 is as TCRdb lists it. The chain employs TRBV11-2 and TRBJ2-7; the table calls TRBD2, which could not be checked here. CDR1 SGHAT and CDR2 FQNNGV come from the germline V gene. The CDR3 numbers 12 amino acids, ends counted. The CDR3 here is CASSLESQGKAL.

This clonotype was detected many times. The V call is TRBV3-1, the J call TRBJ2-3; no firm D call. The CDR3 sequence is 15 residues long. Germline assignment: CDR1 LGHDT and CDR2 YNNKEL (reference sequence). Trimming removed 6 bases from V and 2 bases from J, with 15 bases in between. The CDR3 here is CASSLTPSSTDTQYF. Written as DNA, the CDR3 is TGTGCCAGCAGTTTAACCCCCTCCTCCACAGATACGCAGTATTTT.

The table lists this clonotype with many counts. J is TRBJ2-7 and V is TRBV20-1; 11 bases are shared with TRBD2. The CDR3 loop spans 15 amino acids. The V gene end was trimmed by 0 bases and the J gene end by 2 bases; junction bases not matched to a gene: 3. Looked up from germline, CDR1 is DFQATT and CDR2 is SNEGSKA (reference sequence). CDR3: CSARDRLAGTYEQYF. The CDR3 nucleotides are TGCAGTGCTAGAGATCGACTAGCGGGAACCTACGAGCAGTACTTC.

This clonotype was picked up many times. The chain joins TRBV30 to TRBJ2-2, with 7 bases fitting TRBD1. V shed 0 bases and J 3 bases; nucleotides not matched to a gene: 7. Germline V gene lookup returns CDR1 GTSNPN and CDR2 SVGIG (reference sequence). The CDR3 sequence is 16 residues long. The CDR3 protein is CAWSVKGAGDTGELFF. Written as DNA, the CDR3 is TGTGCCTGGAGTGTAAAGGGGGCTGGGGACACCGGGGAGCTGTTTTTT.

V and J are TRBV20-1 and TRBJ2-3; tentatively, D is TRBD2 (6 bases). V lost 1 base and J 0 bases, leaving 11 bases between the germline ends. The CDR3 loop spans 15 amino acids. Germline values: CDR1 DFQATT, CDR2 SNEGSKA (reference sequence). Here the CDR3 DNA reads TGCAGTGCTAGAGCCCCTAGCGTTAGCACAGATACGCAGTATTTT. Its translation is CSARAPSVSTDTQYF.

This clonotype was counted ten times or more. V usage is TRBV2 and J usage is TRBJ2-3; 8 nucleotides agree with TRBD2. V lost 4 bases to trimming and J lost 4 bases; unmatched junction nucleotides: 4. Per germline, CDR1 SNHLY and CDR2 FYNNEI. CDR3 length equals 14 residues. The CDR3 region has the DNA TGTGCCAGCAGTGCCGGACTAGCAGCAGATACGCAGTATTTT. Its translation is CASSAGLAADTQYF. The complete variable domain, with remaining parts taken from reference TRBV2 and TRBJ2-3, reads EPEVTQTPSHQVTQMGQEVILRCVPISNHLYFYWYRQILGQKVEFLVSFYNNEISEKSEIFDDQFSVERPDGSNFTLKIRSTKLEDSAMYFCASSAGLAADTQYFGPGTRLTVL.

The gene calls are TRBV18 and TRBJ1-1; D is perhaps TRBD1 (6 bases). CDR1 is KGHSH and CDR2 is LQKENI in the germline V gene. V was trimmed by 1 base and J by 1 base, leaving 13 bases between them. The CDR3 is 16 amino acids. The CDR3: CASSPLLGGANTEAFF. The CDR3 bases are TGTGCCAGCTCACCACTTCTAGGGGGAGCGAACACTGAAGCTTTCTTT.

Turning to this clonotype: This could be a read error, since a much larger clone is one nucleotide away. The final CDR3 position lacks the conserved phenylalanine or tryptophan, pointing to a likely read error. The chain is built from TRBV12-3 or TRBV12-4 and TRBJ1-5; 8 bases agree with TRBD1. This CDR3 has 13 amino acids. V shed 6 bases, J shed 6 bases, and the junction held 4 bases outside the gene matches. Here the CDR3 DNA reads TGTGCCAGCAGCCTCGACAGGGGTCAGCCCCAGCATATT. It encodes CASSLDRGQPQHI.

This clonotype was counted at least ten times. The germline gene is not matched at one end of the junction; a read error may be the cause. The chain uses TRBV7-7 and TRBJ2-1, with D perhaps matching TRBD1 or TRBD2 (5 bases each). The CDR3 has 14 amino acids. From germline, CDR1 is SSHAT and CDR2 FNYEAQ (reference sequence). For the CDR3, the DNA is TGTGCTAGCAGCAAGGGACCTTCCATCAATGAGCAGTTCTTC. It codes for CASSKGPSINEQFF.

This clonotype was seen at least ten times. The chain combines TRBV3-1 with TRBJ2-2; possibly TRBD2 for D (7 bases). Germline V gene lookup returns CDR1 LGHDT and CDR2 YNNKEL (reference sequence). The CDR3 runs to 17 residues. Trimming shortened V by 0 bases and J by 7 bases, and 18 bases separated the two germline ends. CDR3 region: CASSQEVRGHQVGELFF. The CDR3 coding sequence is TGTGCCAGCAGCCAAGAGGTGCGGGGGCATCAAGTCGGGGAGCTGTTTTTT.

This clonotype turned up a few times. The chain uses TRBV5-1 and TRBJ2-3, with D possibly matching TRBD2 (5 bases). V shed 3 bases and J shed 4 bases, with 9 bases lying between them. Germline V lookup: CDR1 SGHRS, CDR2 YFSETQ. The CDR3 is 13 amino acids. This CDR3 is CASSSGGADTQYF. CDR3 sequence (DNA): TGCGCCAGCAGCTCCGGAGGAGCAGATACGCAGTATTTT.

This clonotype was detected ten times or more. CDR3 sequence reads: CASRPGQGARVDEKLFF. The CDR3 coding sequence is TGCGCCAGCAGACCGGGACAGGGGGCGCGAGTCGATGAAAAACTGTTTTTT. The chain recombines TRBV4-1 with TRBJ1-4, with 12 positions matching TRBD1. CDR1 and CDR2 from the germline V gene are MGHRA and YSYEKL. This CDR3 is built from 17 residues. Losses at the gene ends were 6 bases for V and 6 bases for J; bases not matched to a gene: 11.